A selection of T cell receptor beta chains follows, all from one sample in a study of shared clonotypes between healthy human individuals. Using immunoSEQ multiplex PCR, the repertoire was profiled, and TCRdb retains in-frame clones only, with some absent. Of 1,400,000 or so clones listed, 98% are singletons. Sequencing was done on a sample of naive CD4+ T cells sorted from blood. The receptors come from a man aged 25-40 years in good health. Each CDR3 is given with its conserved first and last residue. Fields, in order: J gene, clone size, V gene, D gene, CDR3 DNA, CDR3 protein. D genes are given only for firm matches. Size values are once, few and many counts, or a class for expanded clones, and some rows have none.

>TRBJ2-4|-|TRBV4-2|-
TGTGCCAGCAGCCAAGATAGATTAGCCAAAAACATTCAGTACTTC
CASSQDRLAKNIQYF
>TRBJ1-5|-|TRBV30|-
TGTGCCTGGAGTGTTGGGAGGTATCAGCCCCAGCATTTT
CAWSVGRYQPQHF
>TRBJ2-2|-|TRBV4-1|TRBD1
TGCGCCAGCAGCCTGTCCGGGACAGTGAACACCGGGGAGCTGTTTTTT
CASSLSGTVNTGELFF
>TRBJ2-1|once|TRBV10-2|TRBD2
TGCGCCAGCAGTGAGACTAGCGGGAGGGTGGGCAATGAGCAGTTCTTC
CASSETSGRVGNEQFF
>TRBJ1-1|-|TRBV6-5|-
TGTGCCAGCACTCGACGGGGGGGGAAGGGGACTGAAGCTTTCTTT
CASTRRGGKGTEAFF
>TRBJ2-3|-|TRBV5-1|-
TGCGCCAGCAGCTTTACCGGGGATACGCAGTATTTT
CASSFTGDTQYF
>TRBJ2-7|-|TRBV5-1|TRBD1
TGCGCCAGCAAGGGGACAGCAGATGCCTACGAGCAGTACTTC
CASKGTADAYEQYF
>TRBJ1-3|-|TRBV7-2|-
TGTGCCAGCAGCCCTGAACATGTTAGAAACACCATATATTTT
CASSPEHVRNTIYF
>TRBJ2-7|-|TRBV18|-
TGTGCCAGCTCGTTGACTAGTGGATCCTCGAGGGGAATTTACGAGCAGTACTTC
CASSLTSGSSRGIYEQYF
>TRBJ2-1|once|TRBV19|TRBD2
TGTGCCAGTAGCCTCCGGGGACTAGCGGGATCCTACAATGAGCAGTTCTTC
CASSLRGLAGSYNEQFF
>TRBJ1-1|-|TRBV5-1|-
TGCGCCAGCAGCCGATATGTAATGAACACTGAAGCTTTCTTT
CASSRYVMNTEAFF
>TRBJ1-1|-|TRBV7-9|-
TGTGCCAGCAGCCCCCACGAGACAGGCGCGGAAGCTTTCTTT
CASSPHETGAEAFF
>TRBJ2-1|-|TRBV27|-
TGTGCCAGCAGTTCGTGGGAGGCGAGGTTCGATGAGCAGTTCTTC
CASSSWEARFDEQFF
>TRBJ2-5|-|TRBV7-9|-
TGTGCCAGCGGACCGGACAGTTGGGGGGAGACCCAGTACTTC
CASGPDSWGETQYF
>TRBJ2-7|-|TRBV4-1|-
TGCGCCAGCAGCCCTACTGGGACAAATCCCTACGAGCAGTACTTC
CASSPTGTNPYEQYF
>TRBJ2-7|-|TRBV18|TRBD1
TGTGCCAGCTCACCACGACAGGGCGACGTTAGCTCCTACGAGCAGTACTTC
CASSPRQGDVSSYEQYF
>TRBJ2-7|-|TRBV18|TRBD2
TGTGCCAGCTCACCGCACACTCCGGGACTAGGGACTCGGGAGCAGTACTTC
CASSPHTPGLGTREQYF
>TRBJ2-1|-|TRBV13|-
TGTGCCAGCAGCGAGACGTTTTTGTTTAGCCCAAGCTCCTACAATGAGCAGTTCTTC
CASSETFLFSPSSYNEQFF